What follows describes a single TCR beta chain. Its antigen is not identified. This CDR3 has 16 amino acids. In germline, CDR1 is SGDLS, CDR2 YYNGEE. Losses at the gene ends were 6 bases for V and 4 bases for J; bases not matched to a gene: 14. The record originates from a study of cytomegalovirus exposure and HLA in healthy donors. General study findings and limits: 164 TCR beta chains were listed as cytomegalovirus-associated. TCR beta sequences reportedly predicted most subjects' HLA-A and HLA-B alleles accurately. Most of the CMV-associated TCR beta chains (in a later analysis) appeared to be HLA-restricted.

It was with 60 Vbeta and 13 Jbeta primers that the PCR ran. Here immunoSEQ multiplex PCR was the method, and the copy in TCRdb shows in-frame clones only, minus some. Of under 150,000 clones in the sample, around two thirds are singletons; the top ten hold more than 8%. Material: PBMCs. The chain uses TRBV9 and TRBJ2-3; TRBD2 matches at 7 bases. The receptor's source is a woman in her thirties or forties in good health and CMV-seropositive. The CDR3 DNA reads TGTGCCAGCAATGGCGTTCTGAGCGGGACGTCAGATACGCAGTATTTT. Translated: CASNGVLSGTSDTQYF.